One sample yielded the 18 T cell receptor beta chains listed below, sequenced in a study of OX40 agonist ivuxolimab in advanced cancers. TCRdb keeps only in-frame clones here, not all; method: immunoSEQ multiplex PCR. The repertoire holds about 83,000 clones, with less than 85% as singletons. The sample consisted of CD4+ or CD8+ T cells sorted from blood, taken in a trial of the OX40 agonist ivuxolimab. The receptor set was obtained from an adult with an advanced solid tumor such as melanoma, head and neck, liver or kidney cancer.

The V call is TRBV6-6, the J call TRBJ2-1; a weak D match, TRBD2 (5 bases). The germline V gene has CDR1 MNHNY and CDR2 SVGAGI (reference sequence). This CDR3 is built from 13 residues. The V and J ends lost 2 bases and 7 bases respectively, with 9 bases between them. The CDR3 DNA reads TGTGCCAGCAGTTACCGCGGAGGAAATGAGCAGTTCTTC. Its protein product is CASSYRGGNEQFF.

The CDR3 sequence is CASSPLREGAVEKLFF. In DNA, the CDR3 is TGTGCCAGCAGCCCGCTAAGGGAGGGCGCGGTTGAAAAACTGTTTTTT. The chain carries TRBV13 and TRBJ1-4; D call uncertain. Per germline, CDR1 PRHDT and CDR2 FYEKMQ (reference sequence). The CDR3 runs to 16 residues. Trimming pared 5 bases from V and 7 bases from J, leaving 20 bases between.

This chain joins TRBV11-3 and TRBJ2-5, with D hard to call. Germline V gives CDR1 SGHNT, CDR2 YENEEA. V lost 0 bases to trimming and J lost 4 bases, with 3 bases between them. The length of the CDR3 is 12 residues. CDR3 region: CASSLDVETQYF. CDR3 coding DNA: TGTGCCAGCAGCTTAGATGTAGAGACCCAGTACTTC.

The rearrangement joins TRBV5-6 to TRBJ1-1, with a weak D call TRBD1 (5 bases). This CDR3 is 13 amino acids long. V was cut by 3 bases and J by 1 base, with 7 bases left in between. CDR1 is SGHDT, CDR2 YYEEEE, per germline. CDR3 nucleotide sequence: TGTGCCAGCAGCTACACAGGGAACACTGAAGCTTTCTTT. Amino acid sequence: CASSYTGNTEAFF.

V is TRBV18 and J is TRBJ1-2; unclear D gene. V was clipped by 2 bases and J by 7 bases, with 11 bases between them. Germline CDR1 is KGHSH and CDR2 is LQKENI. This CDR3 comprises 13 residues. The DNA of the CDR3 is TGTGCCAGCTCACCAATGGGGATAAGTGGCTACACCTTC. It codes for CASSPMGISGYTF.

The chain has TRBV5-1 and TRBJ1-5; TRBD1 might be the D (6 bases). CDR3 length: 15 amino acids. V lost 0 bases and J 6 bases, leaving 13 bases between the germline ends. Germline CDR1 and CDR2: SGHRS and YFSETQ. The chain's CDR3 is CASSLDGGGGQPQHF. The CDR3 region has the DNA TGCGCCAGCAGCTTGGATGGGGGCGGGGGTCAGCCCCAGCATTTT.

Only one count was recorded for this clone. The chain couples TRBV30 to TRBJ2-7; 7 positions agree with TRBD2. J gave up 3 bases and V 0 bases, and 2 bases lay outside the gene matches. Per the germline V gene, CDR1 is GTSNPN and CDR2 is SVGIG (reference sequence). CDR3 size: 13 residues. This chain's CDR3 is CAWSVGRIYEQYF. CDR3 DNA sequence: TGTGCCTGGAGTGTCGGGAGGATCTACGAGCAGTACTTC.

The chain recombines TRBV7-9 with TRBJ2-5; the D is unclear. The J call may be incorrect, as the DNA end agrees better with TRBJ2-7. Germline loops: CDR1 SEHNR, CDR2 FQNEAQ (reference sequence). The CDR3 is made up of 12 amino acids. DNA for the CDR3: TGTGCCAGTATGGGTACAACCTACGAGCAGTACTTC. Residues: CASMGTTYEQYF.

The chain has TRBV15 and TRBJ2-3; TRBD2 matches 8 bases. V shed 1 base, J shed 6 bases, and the junction held 12 bases outside the gene matches. Germline CDR1 reads LNHNV; CDR2 reads YYDKDF (reference sequence). The CDR3 spans 17 residues. CDR3 residues: CATSRALSGLAGDTQYF. The DNA of the CDR3 is TGTGCCACCAGCAGAGCTCTAAGTGGACTAGCAGGGGATACGCAGTATTTT.

J is TRBJ1-2 and V is TRBV25-1; no clear D gene. The germline V gene encodes CDR1 MGHDK and CDR2 SYGVNS. CDR3 length equals 15 residues. V dropped 5 bases and J dropped 4 bases, with 17 bases sitting between them. The CDR3 here is CASSHLSPGGYGYTF. CDR3 nucleotide sequence: TGTGCCAGCAGTCATCTGTCCCCAGGCGGCTATGGCTACACCTTC.

V is TRBV4-2 and J is TRBJ2-1, with 9 positions matching TRBD1. V trimming: 4 bases; J trimming: 5 bases; junction bases outside the gene matches: 6. The germline CDR1 and CDR2 sequences are LGHNA and YNFKEQ. The CDR3 extends over 15 amino acids. CDR3 nucleotide sequence: TGTGCCAGCAGCCCATTACAGGGGGCGAACAATGAGCAGTTCTTC. It is translated as CASSPLQGANNEQFF.

This clone was counted between two and nine times. This chain joins TRBV27 and TRBJ1-5; D gene ambiguous. From germline, CDR1 is MNHEY and CDR2 SMNVEV (reference sequence). The CDR3 has 14 residues. Trimming took off 8 bases at V and 0 bases at J, with 11 bases between the two ends. In nucleotides, the CDR3 is TGTGCCAGCGAGCGGACCTATAGCAATCAGCCCCAGCATTTT. Translated: CASERTYSNQPQHF.

The chain joins TRBV2 to TRBJ2-3, with D unresolved. The V gene lost 4 bases and the J gene lost 1 base, with 9 bases spanning the gap. CDR1 is SNHLY, CDR2 FYNNEI, per germline. The length of the CDR3 is 14 residues. The CDR3 DNA reads as TGTGCCAGCAGTGTGCTAGGGCGCACAGATACGCAGTATTTT. This gives the protein CASSVLGRTDTQYF. Looking up the rest from reference TRBV2 and TRBJ2-3 gives the full variable domain: EPEVTQTPSHQVTQMGQEVILRCVPISNHLYFYWYRQILGQKVEFLVSFYNNEISEKSEIFDDQFSVERPDGSNFTLKIRSTKLEDSAMYFCASSVLGRTDTQYFGPGTRLTVL.

This chain connects TRBV19 to TRBJ1-6; maybe TRBD1 (5 bases). CDR1 is LNHDA and CDR2 is SQIVND in the germline V gene (reference sequence). CDR3 size: 19 residues. V lost 3 bases to trimming and J lost 1 base, with 19 bases between them. The CDR3 DNA sequence: TGTGCCAGTAGTATCTTCTATTGGGGAAGGGGATCCTATAATTCACCCCTCCACTTT. This encodes CASSIFYWGRGSYNSPLHF.

V gene TRBV20-1 combines with J gene TRBJ1-3, with no clear D. Germline CDR1 reads DFQATT; CDR2 reads SNEGSKA (reference sequence). This CDR3 is built from 11 residues. Deletions cut 3 bases from V and 2 bases from J, with 2 bases between. Here the CDR3 DNA reads TGCAGTGCTAGGGCTGGAAACACCATATATTTT. Encoded protein: CSARAGNTIYF.

The chain employs TRBV6-5 and TRBJ2-3; possible D gene TRBD1, 6 bases. V dropped 2 bases and J dropped 10 bases, with 13 bases sitting between them. CDR1 is MNHEY and CDR2 is SVGAGI in the germline V gene. The CDR3 loop spans 13 amino acids. This CDR3 reads CASSYQKGVSQYF. CDR3 nucleotide sequence: TGTGCCAGCAGTTACCAAAAGGGGGTATCGCAGTATTTT.

The J gene is TRBJ2-3, the V gene TRBV11-2; 7 bases fit TRBD2. CDR3 size: 16 residues. The junction had 8 bases not matched to a gene; V was cut back by 2 bases and J by 3 bases. The germline gives CDR1 SGHAT, CDR2 FQNNGV. The CDR3 reads CASSLYGGSTTDTQYF. As DNA, the CDR3 is TGTGCCAGCAGCTTATACGGGGGGTCTACAACAGATACGCAGTATTTT.

V usage is TRBV5-4 and J usage is TRBJ2-3; D might be TRBD1 (7 bases). Trimming removed 0 bases from V and 6 bases from J, with 14 bases in between. The CDR3 totals 15 residues. Per germline, CDR1 SGHNT and CDR2 YYREEE (reference sequence). The CDR3 DNA is TGTGCCAGCAGCTTGGCCGGCAGGGGGAGGGATACGCAGTATTTT. Protein sequence: CASSLAGRGRDTQYF.